This entry is about one TCR beta chain. Its antigen is not known. This sample stems from a study of long-term antiretroviral therapy in people with HIV. HIV-positive participants all received treatment in the United States. immunoSEQ v3.0 was run at survey level. Sequencing used immunoSEQ multiplex PCR; TCRdb keeps in-frame clones, though not all of them. The sample lists under 12,000 clones; roughly 79% were seen once. The study's findings and limits: Gathering of blood took place between 2004 and 2017, possibly under older ART regimens. Diversity rose after ART but stayed below transplant donor controls.

This sequence was found in a man aged 25-45 years with HIV. The starting material was unsorted PBMCs, obtained at the start of antiretroviral therapy, before treatment.

The CDR3 reads CASSLYKGWEKLFF. DNA of the CDR3: TGTGCCAGCAGCTTATACAAGGGGTGGGAAAAACTGTTTTTT. The V gene is TRBV7-8, the J gene TRBJ1-4; tentative D call: TRBD1 (5 bases). The CDR3 is 14 amino acids. The V gene's germline CDR1 is SGHVS and CDR2 FQNEAQ. Trimming shortened V by 2 bases and J by 8 bases, and 12 bases separated the two germline ends.